The clone carrying this T cell receptor (beta chain) appeared a few times. Its antigen is as yet unknown. Germline CDR1 LGHNA, CDR2 YSLEER. V shed 1 base, J shed 5 bases, and the junction held 11 bases outside the gene matches. CDR3 length: 18 amino acids. One entry per CDR3 protein results from TCRdb running MiXCR on the RT-PCR reads. The sample contains about 170,000 distinct CDR3 sequences, around 10% of which appear only once. The data belong to a study of response to subunit inactivated influenza vaccine. Study findings and constraints: Authors suggested seasonal influenza vaccinations each recruit few new T cells.

The V and J genes are TRBV4-3 and TRBJ1-6; TRBD1 aligns across 7 bases. The sequencing used CD8+ T cells sorted from PBMCs, collected around 2 years after vaccination. This clonotype was sampled from a man between 50 and 69 years old who received an inactivated influenza vaccine. The CDR3 bases are TGCGCCAGCAGCCAAGCCCCAACCGGGACAGCCAATAATTCACCCCTCCACTTT. Its protein product is CASSQAPTGTANNSPLHF.